A selection of T cell receptor beta chains follows, all from one sample in a study of blood T cell repertoires in COVID-19. Here immunoSEQ multiplex PCR was the method, and the copy in TCRdb shows in-frame clones only, minus some. Of 25,000 to 35,000 clones in the sample, 80% to 90% are singletons; the top ten hold roughly 9.8%. What was sequenced was peripheral blood. These receptors were collected from a human donor in a cohort sampled during active COVID-19. Both conserved end residues are part of each CDR3. A D gene is named only where the DNA matches it firmly. Clone size appears in some rows only: once, few, many, or a class for an expanded clone.

clone size,J gene,D gene,V gene,CDR3 protein,CDR3 DNA
once,TRBJ2-7,-,TRBV3-1/TRBV3-2,CASSPQQGTHEQYF,TGTGCCAGCAGCCCTCAGCAGGGTACCCACGAGCAGTACTTC
-,TRBJ1-2,-,TRBV13,CASEGSGRVYGYTF,TGTGCCAGCGAGGGATCGGGTAGGGTCTATGGCTACACCTTC
-,TRBJ2-2,TRBD1,TRBV6-4,CASSGDRVWGPGELFF,TGTGCCAGCAGCGGGGACAGGGTGTGGGGGCCCGGGGAGCTGTTTTTT
-,TRBJ1-2,-,TRBV5-1,CASSLGSSVDGYTF,TGCGCCAGCAGCCTCGGTAGCTCAGTTGATGGCTACACCTTC
-,TRBJ2-2,-,TRBV7-9,CASSPGYYTGELFF,TGTGCCAGCAGCCCCGGTTACTACACCGGGGAGCTGTTTTTT
once,TRBJ2-1,-,TRBV6-5,CASAPGRGSYNEQFF,TGTGCCAGCGCACCTGGGCGGGGTTCCTACAATGAGCAGTTCTTC
-,TRBJ1-4,TRBD1,TRBV7-2,CASSLETGGGNEKLFF,TGTGCCAGCAGCTTAGAGACAGGGGGAGGAAATGAAAAACTGTTTTTT
-,TRBJ2-7,-,TRBV7-9,CASRTDREDEQYF,TGTGCCAGCAGGACCGACAGGGAGGACGAGCAGTACTTC
-,TRBJ1-4,-,TRBV15,CATSRETARSEKLFF,TGTGCCACCAGCAGAGAGACAGCCAGGAGTGAAAAACTGTTTTTT
-,TRBJ1-5,-,TRBV2,CASTLTGPQHF,TGTGCCAGCACCCTGACAGGCCCCCAGCATTTT
once,TRBJ2-1,-,TRBV6-2/TRBV6-3,CASSYSRSMRYNEQFF,TGTGCCAGCAGTTACTCGAGGTCTATGCGGTACAATGAGCAGTTCTTC
-,TRBJ1-6,-,TRBV6-2/TRBV6-3,CASSSGEMGANSPLHF,TGTGCCAGCAGTTCCGGAGAAATGGGGGCCAATTCACCCCTCCACTTT
-,TRBJ1-2,TRBD1,TRBV6-5,CSTRRQGNYGYTF,TGTAGCACTAGAAGACAGGGTAACTATGGCTACACCTTC
few,TRBJ2-5,TRBD2,TRBV18,CASTELAGAQETQYF,TGTGCCAGCACGGAACTAGCGGGGGCTCAAGAGACCCAGTACTTC
-,TRBJ2-7,TRBD2,TRBV7-2,CASSWSGASYEQYF,TGTGCCAGCAGCTGGAGCGGGGCCTCCTACGAGCAGTACTTC
-,TRBJ1-2,TRBD1,TRBV19,CASSIEMTGIGIYGYTF,TGTGCCAGTAGTATAGAAATGACAGGGATCGGAATCTATGGCTACACCTTC
once,TRBJ1-1,-,TRBV6-2/TRBV6-3,CASSQATEAFF,TGTGCCAGCAGTCAGGCCACTGAAGCTTTCTTT
few,TRBJ2-3,TRBD1,TRBV28,CASSSPGTGTDTQYF,TGTGCCAGCAGTTCCCCAGGGACAGGGACAGATACGCAGTATTTT
-,TRBJ2-1,TRBD2,TRBV6-5,CASSYGRGSYNEQFF,TGTGCCAGCAGTTACGGGCGGGGGTCCTACAATGAGCAGTTCTTC
few,TRBJ1-6,-,TRBV5-1,CASSPWLTERNSPLHF,TGCGCCAGCAGCCCCTGGTTGACTGAACGGAATTCACCCCTCCACTTT
-,TRBJ1-4,TRBD1,TRBV7-2,CASSPRTGVGTNEKLFF,TGTGCCAGCAGCCCCAGGACAGGGGTAGGCACTAATGAAAAACTGTTTTTT